This passage covers 25 T cell receptor beta chains from one sample sequenced in a study of T-cell memory formation after mild COVID-19. TCRdb ran MiXCR on the 5' RACE reads and lists one entry per CDR3 protein. The sample contains some 300,000 distinct CDR3 sequences, 20% to 25% of which appear only once. Material: PBMCs or a T cell subset sorted from them (not recorded which). The receptors were sampled from a young man who had mild COVID-19 (a few samples of this study predate the infection). Cell type and time point are not known.

This clonotype was seen a single time. The V call is TRBV15, the J call TRBJ2-1; a possible D gene is TRBD1 (6 bases). The CDR3 contains 15 residues. Germline V gene sequence: CDR1 LNHNV, CDR2 YYDKDF (reference sequence). The ends were cut back, 1 base at V and 9 bases at J, with 16 bases in the middle. This CDR3 reads CATSRGAGVISEQFF. Here the CDR3 DNA reads TGTGCCACCAGCAGAGGTGCAGGGGTTATCAGTGAGCAGTTCTTC.

This chain links TRBV4-3 with TRBJ1-2; tentatively, D is TRBD1 (5 bases). Germline assignment: CDR1 LGHNA and CDR2 YSLEER. V was cut by 0 bases and J by 1 base, with 6 bases left in between. CDR3 length: 14 amino acids. DNA of the CDR3: TGCGCCAGCAGCCAAGAACAGGTTAACTATGGCTACACCTTC. Translating it yields CASSQEQVNYGYTF.

This clonotype showed up just a few times. The chain uses TRBV5-1 and TRBJ1-5; 7 bases fit TRBD1. Germline-derived CDR1 and CDR2 are SGHRS and YFSETQ. V lost 4 bases and J lost 4; bases outside the gene matches: 5. This CDR3 spans 14 amino acids. CDR3 sequence: CASSPEGQNQPQHF. For the CDR3, the DNA is TGCGCCAGCAGCCCCGAGGGACAGAATCAGCCCCAGCATTTT. Variable domain in full (rest from reference TRBV5-1 and TRBJ1-5): KAGVTQTPRYLIKTRGQQVTLSCSPISGHRSVSWYQQTPGQGLQFLFEYFSETQRNKGNFPGRFSGRQFSNSRSEMNVSTLELGDSALYLCASSPEGQNQPQHFGDGTRLSIL.

This clonotype was found a few times. The V and J genes are TRBV7-9 and TRBJ2-7; D tentatively reads TRBD1 or TRBD2 (5 bases each). Germline V lookup: CDR1 SEHNR, CDR2 FQNEAQ (reference sequence). The CDR3 covers 13 residues. Trimming removed 8 bases at V and 2 bases at J, with 13 bases between. The CDR3 nucleotides read TGTGCCAGCCGACCCCGGGACGCCTACGAGCAGTACTTC. The encoded protein is CASRPRDAYEQYF.

This clonotype has ten or more counts. This chain connects TRBV6-2 or TRBV6-3 to TRBJ2-7; D unresolved. Deletions cut 7 bases from V and 9 bases from J, with 7 bases between. The CDR3 consists of 9 residues. Germline V gene data show CDR1 as MNHEY and CDR2 as SVGEGT. The CDR3 bases are TGTGCCAGCACGCCGACGCAGTACGTC. Amino acid sequence: CASTPTQYV.

This chain uses TRBV5-1 with TRBJ2-1, with 8 bases lining up with TRBD1. The trim removed 3 bases at V and 9 bases at J, leaving 11 bases unmatched. This CDR3 is built from 15 residues. Germline loops: CDR1 SGHRS, CDR2 YFSETQ. The CDR3 coding sequence is TGCGCCAGCAGCTCATTTTTGACAGGGGACATTGAGCAGTTCTTC. Amino acid sequence: CASSSFLTGDIEQFF.

This chain connects TRBV12-3 or TRBV12-4 to TRBJ1-1, with TRBD1 identical over 10 bases. V gave up 7 bases and J gave up 11 bases; unmatched junction bases: 10. The CDR3 extends over 13 amino acids. The chain's CDR3 is CASTSPGQGGAFF. The CDR3 coding sequence is TGTGCCAGCACCTCCCCTGGACAGGGGGGCGCTTTCTTT.

The rearrangement uses TRBV7-9 and TRBJ1-2; D unclear. V dropped 3 bases and J dropped 4 bases, with 9 bases sitting between them. Germline CDR1 SEHNR, CDR2 FQNEAQ (reference sequence). The CDR3 is 13 residues long. DNA of the CDR3: TGTGCCAGCAGCTTTACCACCCTCTATGGCTACACCTTC. Translating it yields CASSFTTLYGYTF.

A few counts support this clonotype. The chain links TRBV5-1 to TRBJ1-2, with TRBD1 identical over 7 bases. With V trimmed by 4 bases and J by 8 bases, 11 bases remained unmatched. The germline gives CDR1 SGHRS, CDR2 YFSETQ. This CDR3 spans 14 amino acids. DNA of the CDR3: TGCGCCAGCAGCCCACGGGACAGCCTTGGGGGCTACACCTTC. Its protein is CASSPRDSLGGYTF.

V and J are TRBV24-1 and TRBJ2-5; TRBD1 might be the D (6 bases). Germline V lookup: CDR1 KGHDR, CDR2 SFDVKD. CDR3 length: 12 amino acids. Trimming took 10 bases from V and 4 from J, leaving 12 bases between them. As DNA, the CDR3 is TGTGCCACACAACAGGGAACAGAGACCCAGTACTTC. This codes for CATQQGTETQYF.

This clonotype has only a few counts. V gene TRBV14 combines with J gene TRBJ2-4; D is unclear. Trimming pared 4 bases from V and 0 bases from J, leaving 13 bases between. Germline lookup yields CDR1 SGHDN and CDR2 FVKESK. This CDR3 contains 16 residues. This CDR3 is CASSPYRGLAKNIQYF. The CDR3 bases are TGTGCCAGCAGCCCCTACCGTGGGTTAGCCAAAAACATTCAGTACTTC.

This clonotype has just one count. The chain recombines TRBV7-9 with TRBJ2-5, with D perhaps TRBD2 (6 bases). Germline CDR1 is SEHNR and CDR2 is FQNEAQ (reference sequence). This CDR3 contains 17 residues. V was pared by 4 bases and J by 4 bases, with 22 bases between. In nucleotides, the CDR3 is TGTGCCAGCAGCTCGACATCTGTGGGGCGGGGAGTAGAGACCCAGTACTTC. Its protein product is CASSSTSVGRGVETQYF. Drawing the rest from reference TRBV7-9 and TRBJ2-5, the complete variable domain is DTGVSQNPRHKITKRGQNVTFRCDPISEHNRLYWYRQTLGQGPEFLTYFQNEAQLEKSRLLSDRFSAERPKGSFSTLEIQRTEQGDSAMYLCASSSTSVGRGVETQYFGPGTRLLVL.

This chain uses TRBV7-3 with TRBJ2-1; a weak D match, TRBD1 (6 bases). Trimming shortened V by 5 bases and J by 5 bases, and 16 bases separated the two germline ends. From germline, CDR1 is SGHTA and CDR2 FQGTGA. The CDR3 spans 15 residues. The CDR3 bases are TGTGCCAGCAGCAAACAGGGTGGTAGGAACAATGAGCAGTTCTTC. Translated: CASSKQGGRNNEQFF.

This clonotype was counted only a few times. This sequence joins TRBV4-1 and TRBJ1-1; D is unresolved. Germline CDR1 is MGHRA and CDR2 is YSYEKL. The V end lost 4 bases, the J end lost 1 base, and 10 bases lay between the germline ends. CDR3 length: 14 amino acids. CDR3 in amino acids: CASSRKTENTEAFF. CDR3 nucleotides: TGCGCCAGCAGCCGAAAGACTGAGAACACTGAAGCTTTCTTT.

The chain is built from TRBV7-2 and TRBJ1-1, with D unclear. V dropped 5 bases and J dropped 0 bases, with 10 bases sitting between them. Germline V CDR1 and CDR2: SGHTA, FQGNSA. CDR3 length: 14 amino acids. The CDR3 DNA reads as TGTGCCAGCAGCCCTACCCCGGTGAACACTGAAGCTTTCTTT. It yields the protein CASSPTPVNTEAFF.

The CDR3 region has the DNA TGTGCCAGCACTGGACAGAGGAACACTGAAGCTTTCTTT. This gives the protein CASTGQRNTEAFF. This chain links TRBV7-2 with TRBJ1-1; weak D call: TRBD1 (6 bases). This CDR3 contains 13 residues. Germline CDR1 is SGHTA and CDR2 is FQGNSA. Trimming took 7 bases from V and 1 from J, leaving 10 bases between them.

This sequence joins TRBV5-1 and TRBJ1-5; the D gene is possibly TRBD1 (6 bases). The CDR3 consists of 13 residues. In germline, CDR1 is SGHRS, CDR2 YFSETQ. Deletions cut 1 base from V and 7 bases from J, with 9 bases between. The CDR3: CASSLTGQQPQHF. CDR3 coding DNA: TGCGCCAGCAGCTTGACAGGGCAACAGCCCCAGCATTTT.

In this sample, this clonotype turned up many times. CDR3 nucleotides: TGCAGTGCTAGGTGGGAGGCAGATACGCAGTATTTT. Translation: CSARWEADTQYF. V and J are TRBV20-1 and TRBJ2-3; tentative D call: TRBD2 (6 bases). Germline CDR1 DFQATT, CDR2 SNEGSKA (reference sequence). This CDR3 contains 12 residues. The V and J ends lost 3 bases and 4 bases respectively, with 8 bases between them.

The rearrangement uses TRBV24-1 and TRBJ1-5; 8 bases agree with TRBD1. Unmatched junction bases numbered 11, after V lost 4 bases and J lost 10 bases. This CDR3 has 15 residues. Germline loops: CDR1 KGHDR, CDR2 SFDVKD. The CDR3: CATSDRGQGDLPQHF. In DNA form, the CDR3 reads TGTGCCACCAGTGACCGTGGACAGGGCGACCTTCCCCAGCATTTT.

V gene TRBV6-5 combines with J gene TRBJ2-3; a weak D match, TRBD1 (6 bases). The germline V and J ends were trimmed by 4 bases and 0 bases, with 17 bases remaining between them. The CDR3 has 17 amino acids. CDR1 and CDR2 (germline): MNHEY, SVGAGI. The CDR3 DNA sequence: TGTGCCAGCAGTTCAGGGTTGGTGAGGGGGAGCACAGATACGCAGTATTTT. Translating gives CASSSGLVRGSTDTQYF.

This clonotype was detected many times. The chain has TRBV5-5 and TRBJ2-7, with D hard to call. The CDR3 is made up of 14 amino acids. Germline V gives CDR1 SGHKS, CDR2 YYEKEE (reference sequence). V was trimmed by 0 bases and J by 10 bases, leaving 17 bases between them. The CDR3 loop reads CASSLAVPRRDQYF. The CDR3 nucleotides are TGTGCCAGCAGCTTGGCTGTGCCCAGAAGGGATCAGTACTTC. The variable domain in full, completed from reference TRBV5-5 and TRBJ2-7, reads DAGVTQSPTHLIKTRGQQVTLRCSPISGHKSVSWYQQVLGQGPQFIFQYYEKEERGRGNFPDRFSARQFPNYSSELNVNALLLGDSALYLCASSLAVPRRDQYFGPGTRLTVT.

The V and J genes are TRBV19 and TRBJ1-2; weak D call: TRBD1 (5 bases). Per germline, CDR1 LNHDA and CDR2 SQIVND (reference sequence). V dropped 3 bases and J dropped 3 bases, with 14 bases sitting between them. The CDR3 extends over 15 amino acids. In nucleotides, the CDR3 is TGTGCCAGTAGTATCGCAGGGTACAGTGACTATGGCTACACCTTC. This translates into CASSIAGYSDYGYTF.

V and J are TRBV12-3 or TRBV12-4 and TRBJ1-3; D gene uncertain. The CDR3 spans 13 residues. V dropped 4 bases and J dropped 4 bases, with 8 bases sitting between them. The CDR3 sequence: CASSSVRGNTIYF. CDR3 bases: TGTGCCAGCAGTTCAGTCAGGGGAAACACCATATATTTT.

V is TRBV19 and J is TRBJ2-3; 11 nucleotides agree with TRBD2. Germline assignment: CDR1 LNHDA and CDR2 SQIVND (reference sequence). Trimming at V came to 8 bases and at J to 6 bases, leaving 10 bases not matched to a gene. This CDR3 region has 15 residues. CDR3 amino acids: CASLLTSGGADTQYF. For the CDR3, the DNA is TGTGCCAGTCTACTTACTAGCGGGGGAGCGGATACGCAGTATTTT. Looking up the rest from reference TRBV19 and TRBJ2-3 gives the full variable domain: DGGITQSPKYLFRKEGQNVTLSCEQNLNHDAMYWYRQDPGQGLRLIYYSQIVNDFQKGDIAEGYSVSREKKESFPLTVTSAQKNPTAFYLCASLLTSGGADTQYFGPGTRLTVL.

The rearrangement links TRBV5-1 to TRBJ2-5, with no clear D. This CDR3 is built from 14 residues. Germline V gene data show CDR1 as SGHRS and CDR2 as YFSETQ. V was pared by 0 bases and J by 0 bases, with 6 bases between. CDR3: CASSLGADQETQYF. Here the CDR3 DNA reads TGCGCCAGCAGCTTGGGGGCAGACCAAGAGACCCAGTACTTC.